This T cell receptor (beta chain) was sequenced in a study of blood T cell repertoires in COVID-19. Study at large: Researchers got acute and convalescent COVID-19 samples from the United States, Italy and Spain. T cells, B-cell-depleted T cells, or PBMCs supplied cDNA or gDNA.

The CDR3 spans 17 residues. Per the authors' pipeline: Estimates of nucleated cell counts were drawn from the amplification of reference gene primers. Libraries were prepared by immunoSEQ multiplex PCR; TCRdb keeps only in-frame clonotypes and omits some of them. Clonal size and the V and J genes are those of that table, whereas D and trimming came from the DNA. The table includes approximately 150,000 clones, more than 70% detected once. Recovered participants had two consecutive negative NP/OP PCR tests, healthcare professional clearance, or symptom resolution. The TCR comes from a man aged 35 to 55 who had recovered from COVID-19. The V call is TRBV1, the J call TRBJ2-3; TRBD2, as called in the table, went unchecked against the DNA. TRBV1 is a pseudogene locus. Sequencing was carried out using PBMCs or T cells enriched from blood (not recorded which). CDR3 loop: CTSSQDFVWGGTAYEYF. The CDR3 DNA is TGCACCAGCAGCCAAGACTTCGTCTGGGGGGGAACTGCATATGAGTATTTT.